This T cell receptor (beta chain) originates from a study of blood T cell repertoires in COVID-19. Study overall: In each case, the material was cDNA or gDNA derived from T cells, B-cell-depleted T cells, or PBMCs.

The repertoire was sequenced with immunoSEQ multiplex PCR; TCRdb's copy has only in-frame clones and lacks some. The sample includes 250,000 to 300,000 clones, about 88% seen only once; the top ten take 3.6%. This CDR3 region has 14 residues. Germline V CDR1 and CDR2: MNHEY, SVGEGT. V gave up 4 bases and J gave up 3 bases, with 13 bases separating them. Sequences were obtained from peripheral blood. The rearrangement joins TRBV6-2 or TRBV6-3 to TRBJ2-7, with a tentative D call TRBD2 (6 bases). The origin of this receptor is a man between 18 and 35 years old with active or convalescent COVID-19. CDR3: CASSSGGPYYEQYF. The CDR3 DNA reads as TGTGCCAGCAGTTCCGGGGGACCATACTACGAGCAGTACTTC.